This TCR beta chain came from a study of T cell responses to AZD1222 COVID-19 vaccine. Study-level results: There were mostly white British donors and more females than males, and clonal diversity was possibly underestimated. Regions 160-218 and 743-854 held dominance among vaccine-associated CD4 TCRs, which spanned spike. Spike-specific TCR breadth and depth were elevated following two AZD1222 doses.

Produced via immunoSEQ multiplex PCR; TCRdb's table is partial and in-frame only. This table holds about 120,000 clones, about 90% found once. Comment on this clone: As yet, its antigen is unknown.

This TCR was sampled from an adult in good health. The specimen comprised peripheral blood, sampled on day 0 of AZD1222 vaccination.

The chain's CDR3 is CASSERGGGSYNEQFF. The CDR3 region has the DNA TGTGCCAGCAGTGAAAGAGGGGGGGGCAGCTACAATGAGCAGTTCTTC. The chain recombines TRBV6-1 with TRBJ2-1, with TRBD2 as a possible D gene (7 bases). Germline CDR1 is MNHNS and CDR2 is SASEGT. V lost 2 bases, J lost 3 bases, and 14 bases lay in between. The CDR3 has 16 amino acids.